The T cell receptor (beta chain) described here comes from a study of blood T cell repertoires in COVID-19. Background on the study: The samples span acute and convalescent COVID-19 from the United States, Italy and Spain. T cells, B-cell-depleted T cells, or PBMCs provided the cDNA or gDNA that served as material.

In the original processing: Amplification of reference gene primers provided the estimated nucleated cell counts. The table came from immunoSEQ multiplex PCR; TCRdb's copy has only in-frame clones and leaves some out. The V and J calls and the clone size are those of that table, but D and trimming were determined from the DNA. Of roughly 87,000 clones listed, around nine tenths are singletons. Germline-derived CDR1 and CDR2 are WSHSY and SAAADI. The CDR3 length is 17 residues. After removal of 5 bases from V and 1 base from J, the junction contained 9 bases not matched to a gene. The clonotype comes from a man aged 40-49 years with acute or convalescent COVID-19. This chain links TRBV10-2 with TRBJ1-4; 8 bases fit TRBD1. The sample comprised peripheral blood. CDR3 in amino acids: CASSLQQGVGTNEKLFF. For the CDR3, the DNA is TGCGCCAGCAGTCTCCAACAGGGGGTAGGAACTAATGAAAAACTGTTTTTT.